These 5 T cell receptor beta chains share one sample of origin, sequenced in a study of blood T cell repertoires in COVID-19. Clones were sequenced by immunoSEQ multiplex PCR, and TCRdb holds only the in-frame ones, with some missing. The table records 380,000 or so clones, 86% of them present only once. What was sequenced was peripheral blood. The receptors come from a woman aged 60-75 years with COVID-19, enrolled during active disease.

The chain is built from TRBV19 and TRBJ2-5, with TRBD1 matching over 7 bases. The CDR3 loop spans 14 amino acids. In germline, CDR1 is LNHDA, CDR2 SQIVND (reference sequence). The trim removed 5 bases at V and 5 bases at J, leaving 8 bases unmatched. CDR3 DNA: TGTGCCAGTAGTCCGCGGACAGGTGGGGAGACCCAGTACTTC. This translates into CASSPRTGGETQYF.

J is TRBJ2-1 and V is TRBV5-4; a possible D gene is TRBD2 (7 bases). With 0 bases removed from V and 3 bases from J, the gap between germline ends came to 10 bases. The germline CDR1 and CDR2 sequences are SGHNT and YYREEE (reference sequence). CDR3 length: 15 amino acids. The CDR3 DNA reads TGTGCCAGCAGCTTGGACGGGGGGCTCTACAATGAGCAGTTCTTC. Residues: CASSLDGGLYNEQFF.

The chain carries TRBV6-1 and TRBJ2-1, with 13 positions matching TRBD2. Trimming took 3 bases from V and 4 from J; bases not matched to a gene: 3. The CDR3 runs to 16 residues. The germline gives CDR1 MNHNS, CDR2 SASEGT. The CDR3 protein is CASSERLAGGYNEQFF. The CDR3 region has the DNA TGTGCCAGCAGTGAGCGACTAGCGGGGGGATACAATGAGCAGTTCTTC.

Details on this clone: This sample also contains other DNA sequences that code for the same CDR3. This chain connects TRBV5-1 to TRBJ2-3; D not certain. This CDR3 has 12 residues. CDR1 and CDR2 (germline): SGHRS, YFSETQ. Trimming stripped 4 bases from V and 0 bases from J, with 3 bases between. DNA for the CDR3: TGCGCCAGCAGCCCTAGCACAGATACGCAGTATTTT. It translates to CASSPSTDTQYF.

The V and J genes are TRBV24-1 and TRBJ2-3, with a weak D call TRBD1 (5 bases). Germline V CDR1 and CDR2: KGHDR, SFDVKD. Trimming cost V 5 bases and J 9 bases, with 11 bases left between them. This CDR3 spans 12 amino acids. CDR3 coding DNA: TGTGCCACCAGTGGGGCCACAGGCACGCAGTATTTT. The encoded protein is CATSGATGTQYF.